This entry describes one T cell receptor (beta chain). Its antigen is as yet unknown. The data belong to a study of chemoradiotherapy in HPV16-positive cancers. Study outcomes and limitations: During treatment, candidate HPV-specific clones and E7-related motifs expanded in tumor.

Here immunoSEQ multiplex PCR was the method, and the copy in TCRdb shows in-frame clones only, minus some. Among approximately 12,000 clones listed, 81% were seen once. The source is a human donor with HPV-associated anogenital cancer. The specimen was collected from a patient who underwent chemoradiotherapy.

The CDR3 reads CASSFQTGGRATNEKLFF. The CDR3 bases are TGTGCCAGCAGCTTCCAAACAGGGGGCCGAGCAACTAATGAAAAACTGTTTTTT. This rearrangement joins TRBV7-9 to TRBJ1-4; 9 nucleotides align to TRBD1. From germline, CDR1 is SEHNR and CDR2 FQNEAQ (reference sequence). This CDR3 region has 18 residues. V trimming: 3 bases; J trimming: 0 bases; junction bases outside the gene matches: 8.